The 21 T cell receptor beta chains below were found in one sample sequenced in a study of tumor-infiltrating lymphocytes in oesophageal squamous cell carcinoma. TCRdb independently ran MiXCR on the PCR reads; one entry per CDR3 protein. In the table there are roughly 10,000 distinct CDR3 sequences, about 60% of which are singletons. The source material was esophageal tumor tissue. These receptors were taken from a male donor with esophageal squamous cell carcinoma.

Concerning this clonotype: A much larger clone sits a single nucleotide away, making a read error possible. The chain employs TRBV4-2 and TRBJ2-5; 10 nucleotides line up with TRBD2. Trimming took 7 bases from V and 11 from J; bases not matched to a gene: 19. CDR3 length: 16 amino acids. Germline lookup yields CDR1 LGHNA and CDR2 YNFKEQ. The CDR3 region has the DNA TGTGCCAGCACGACACTAGCGGGGTACTCTACAAATGAGCAGTACTTC. Translating gives CASTTLAGYSTNEQYF.

This clonotype was seen only a few times. The chain uses TRBV7-2 and TRBJ2-3, with 8 bases that match TRBD2. The CDR3 loop spans 14 amino acids. Germline V gene data show CDR1 as SGHTA and CDR2 as FQGNSA. With V trimmed by 2 bases and J by 10 bases, 8 bases remained unmatched. The CDR3 region has the DNA TGTGCCAGCAGCTTAATCGGGACTAGAAATTCGCAGTATTTT. This encodes CASSLIGTRNSQYF.

The CDR3 reads CASSKRLTSGGRTDTQYF. CDR3 bases: TGTGCCAGCAGCAAACGTTTGACTAGCGGGGGCCGAACAGATACGCAGTATTTT. This chain links TRBV11-2 with TRBJ2-3, with 12 bases fitting TRBD2. The CDR3 runs to 18 residues. J gave up 3 bases and V 5 bases, and 12 bases lay outside the gene matches. Germline V gene sequence: CDR1 SGHAT, CDR2 FQNNGV.

This clonotype is termed medium-sized. The rearrangement links TRBV12-3 or TRBV12-4 to TRBJ2-1, with 7 bases identical to TRBD2. There are 16 residues in the CDR3. The V gene end was trimmed by 3 bases and the J gene end by 0 bases; junction bases not matched to a gene: 5. CDR3 loop: CASSFLAANSYNEQFF. The CDR3, as DNA: TGTGCCAGCAGTTTCCTAGCGGCAAACTCCTACAATGAGCAGTTCTTC.

Many counts were recorded for this clonotype. The chain couples TRBV6-1 to TRBJ1-2; D gene uncertain. This CDR3 has 14 amino acids. Germline V lookup: CDR1 MNHNS, CDR2 SASEGT. The V end lost 5 bases, the J end lost 10 bases, and 20 bases lay between the germline ends. The CDR3, as DNA: TGTGCCAGCAGTTATTCCCCTACCGGCAACCCCTACACCTTC. Residues: CASSYSPTGNPYTF.

The genes are TRBV28 and TRBJ2-1; tentative D call: TRBD2 (6 bases). This CDR3 comprises 15 residues. Between the trimmed V and J ends, which lost 5 bases and 2 bases, there was a span of 13 bases. Germline-derived CDR1 and CDR2 are MDHEN and SYDVKM. CDR3 protein: CASSRSGVTYNEQFF. CDR3 coding DNA: TGTGCCAGCAGTAGGTCGGGAGTAACCTACAATGAGCAGTTCTTC. Full variable domain (missing parts from reference TRBV28 and TRBJ2-1): DVKVTQSSRYLVKRTGEKVFLECVQDMDHENMFWYRQDPGLGLRLIYFSYDVKMKEKGDIPEGYSVSREKKERFSLILESASTNQTSMYLCASSRSGVTYNEQFFGPGTRLTVL.

This clonotype was picked up a small number of times. The J gene is TRBJ2-7, the V gene TRBV7-2; D is unclear. CDR1 is SGHTA and CDR2 is FQGNSA in the germline V gene. The length of the CDR3 is 15 residues. The V end lost 2 bases, the J end lost 7 bases, and 18 bases lay between the germline ends. CDR3 sequence reads: CASSLYSGTYNEQYF. CDR3 coding DNA: TGTGCCAGCAGCTTATACTCCGGAACCTACAATGAGCAGTACTTC.

This clonotype was observed a handful of times. V gene TRBV7-3 combines with J gene TRBJ2-5, with D possibly matching TRBD1 (8 bases). Trimming stripped 5 bases from V and 5 bases from J, with 15 bases between. The CDR3 extends over 14 amino acids. Germline V gene sequence: CDR1 SGHTA, CDR2 FQGTGA. This chain's CDR3 is CASSPRGRGETQYF. CDR3 DNA sequence: TGTGCCAGCAGCCCCAGGGGGCGGGGGGAGACCCAGTACTTC.

The chain employs TRBV7-6 and TRBJ2-3; TRBD2 matches at 14 bases. This CDR3 is 17 amino acids long. Losses at the gene ends were 3 bases for V and 14 bases for J; bases not matched to a gene: 16. Germline loops: CDR1 SGHVS, CDR2 FNYEAQ. In DNA, the CDR3 is TGTGCCAGCAGCTTCGGACTAGCGGGAGGAAGCACCGGGGAGCTGTATTTT. Residues: CASSFGLAGGSTGELYF.

CDR3 protein: CASRIKAGGPGEQYF. For the CDR3, the DNA is TGTGCCAGCAGGATAAAAGCGGGAGGGCCAGGCGAGCAGTACTTC. The chain has TRBV7-2 and TRBJ2-4, with 10 nucleotides matching TRBD2. The DNA end is a closer match to TRBJ2-7, so the J assignment may be wrong. The CDR3 runs to 15 residues. Germline V gene data show CDR1 as SGHTA and CDR2 as FQGNSA.

In this sample, this clonotype is medium-sized (0.01 to 0.1%). The rearrangement joins TRBV10-2 to TRBJ2-7; D might be TRBD1 or TRBD2, each matching 5 bases. This CDR3 is built from 14 residues. Germline loops: CDR1 WSHSY, CDR2 SAAADI. With 10 bases removed from V and 0 bases from J, the gap between germline ends came to 16 bases. CDR3 protein: CATRRTTSSYEQYF. CDR3 bases: TGCGCCACCAGAAGGACAACTAGCTCCTACGAGCAGTACTTC.

A remark on this clonotype: The junction departs from the called germline gene at one end, perhaps through a read error. The chain uses TRBV7-2 and TRBJ2-1; no clear D. The CDR3 consists of 13 residues. CDR1 and CDR2 (germline): SGHTA, FQGNSA. CDR3 in DNA: TGTGCCAGCAGCCCACAGTGCGCGCTACCCCACCACTTC. Residues: CASSPQCALPHHF.

The chain joins TRBV12-3 or TRBV12-4 to TRBJ2-6; no firm D call. V was cut by 4 bases and J by 0 bases, with 13 bases left in between. The CDR3 loop spans 17 amino acids. CDR3 loop: CASSSWNWLSGANVLTF. The CDR3 nucleotides are TGTGCCAGCAGTTCGTGGAACTGGCTCTCTGGGGCCAACGTCCTGACTTTC.

This clonotype occurred many times. This chain uses TRBV5-8 with TRBJ2-5; 7 bases are shared with TRBD1. V dropped 4 bases and J dropped 2; count of bases not matched to a gene: 11. The CDR3 spans 16 residues. The germline V gene encodes CDR1 SGHTS and CDR2 YDEGEE. The CDR3 DNA follows: TGTGCCAGCAGCCAATACAGGGGAGTGTATCAAGAGACCCAGTACTTC. It specifies CASSQYRGVYQETQYF.

This chain joins TRBV7-8 and TRBJ2-1, with 7 bases fitting TRBD1. V was pared by 4 bases and J by 10 bases, with 10 bases of the junction left unmatched. The CDR3 consists of 14 residues. Per germline, CDR1 SGHVS and CDR2 FQNEAQ. The CDR3 spells CASSSTGSPYEQFF. The CDR3 bases are TGTGCCAGCAGCTCGACAGGGAGTCCCTACGAGCAGTTCTTC.

The chain employs TRBV2 and TRBJ2-5; D gene unclear. V lost 6 bases and J 5 bases, leaving 10 bases between the germline ends. CDR3 length equals 12 residues. Germline values: CDR1 SNHLY, CDR2 FYNNEI. CDR3 protein: CASRQSGETQYF. CDR3 nucleotides: TGTGCCAGCAGGCAGTCTGGCGAGACCCAGTACTTC.

The rearrangement links TRBV7-2 to TRBJ2-1; D may be TRBD2 (7 bases). V lost 5 bases and J 7 bases, leaving 24 bases between the germline ends. From germline, CDR1 is SGHTA and CDR2 FQGNSA. The CDR3 runs 17 residues. The CDR3 region has the DNA TGTGCCAGCAGCACCCGACCTAGGGGGAGGGCCGGGAATGAGCAGTTCTTC. This translates into CASSTRPRGRAGNEQFF.

With respect to this clonotype: An end of the junction does not agree with germline; a read error may underlie this. The V call is TRBV7-6, the J call TRBJ2-7, with 7 bases that match TRBD1. Germline CDR1 reads SGHVS; CDR2 reads FNYEAQ. CDR3 length: 16 amino acids. The CDR3 DNA reads as TGTGCCAGCAGCTTAGGAGGGGGCTCCTATAATTCACCCCTCCACTTC. Its protein is CASSLGGGSYNSPLHF.

The chain carries TRBV6-1 and TRBJ2-2, with D unclear. The V end was cut by 8 bases, the J end by 5 bases, with 9 bases between. The CDR3 length is 12 residues. Germline CDR1 is MNHNS and CDR2 is SASEGT. The CDR3 region is CASARATGELFF. The CDR3 region has the DNA TGTGCCAGCGCCCGGGCGACCGGGGAGCTGTTTTTT.

This rearrangement joins TRBV30 to TRBJ2-1; D remains unclear. V was cut by 4 bases and J by 0 bases, with 7 bases left in between. The CDR3 has 13 residues. Per germline, CDR1 GTSNPN and CDR2 SVGIG (reference sequence). CDR3 residues: CAWTRSSYNEQFF. The CDR3 DNA follows: TGTGCCTGGACACGGAGCTCCTACAATGAGCAGTTCTTC.

Regarding this clonotype: A junction boundary mismatches the germline segment, possibly from a read error. The chain has TRBV7-6 and TRBJ2-5; D possibly corresponds to TRBD1 (5 bases). The J call may not be correct, given that the DNA end is closer to TRBJ2-1. This CDR3 is 13 amino acids long. From germline, CDR1 is SGHVS and CDR2 FNYEAQ. The CDR3 coding sequence is TGTGCTAGCAGCCATGGGGCTTTCGGTGAGCAGTTCTTC. This encodes CASSHGAFGEQFF.